A selection of T cell receptor beta chains follows, all from one sample in a study of T cells of healthy individuals. Each CDR3 protein gets one entry after TCRdb re-called the 5' RACE reads with MiXCR. The table lists roughly 87,000 distinct CDR3 sequences, approximately 18% of them singletons. The receptors derive from a human donor in good health. The CDR3 runs from the conserved cysteine through the conserved F or W. Each record gives: V gene, J gene, D gene, clone size, CDR3 DNA, CDR3 protein. The D gene is left open where the match is weak. Expanded clones are given a class, and other clones once, few, many or no size at all.

TRBV7-2	TRBJ2-1	.	.	TGTGCCAGCAGCGCAGACATACCTCCCTACAATGAGCAGTTCTTC	CASSADIPPYNEQFF
TRBV4-1	TRBJ1-4	.	.	TGCGCCAGCAGCCACGCAGGGAGGGGGAGAACTAATGAAAAACTGTTTTTT	CASSHAGRGRTNEKLFF
TRBV7-7	TRBJ2-7	TRBD1	.	TGTGCTAGCAGCTTAAATTTGGACAGGGAGCAGTACTTC	CASSLNLDREQYF
TRBV7-2	TRBJ1-2	.	few	TGTGCCAGCAGCTTAGGTCCAGGCGTGGGGTATGGCTACACCTTC	CASSLGPGVGYGYTF
TRBV12-5	TRBJ2-3	TRBD1	.	TGTGCTAGTGGTCTAAGACAGGGATTCTCAGATACGCAGTATTTT	CASGLRQGFSDTQYF
TRBV6-5	TRBJ1-1	.	few	TGTGCCAGCAGGTCCGGGGCAAACACTGAAGCTTTCTTT	CASRSGANTEAFF
TRBV29-1	TRBJ1-1	.	few	TGCAGCGTCGTGGGGCTAGGGACGAACACTGAAGCTTTCTTT	CSVVGLGTNTEAFF
TRBV28	TRBJ2-2	TRBD2	many	TGTGCCAGCAGTTTTAGCGGGAGGGAGAACACCGGGGAGCTGTTTTTT	CASSFSGRENTGELFF
TRBV30	TRBJ2-7	.	few	TGTGCCTGGAGACGCGACGACCTCTTCTACGAGCAGTACTTC	CAWRRDDLFYEQYF
TRBV10-3	TRBJ2-1	TRBD2	few	TGTGCCATCAGTGACAGACCCTCCGGGACTAGCGAGCAGTTCTTC	CAISDRPSGTSEQFF
TRBV7-3	TRBJ2-1	.	few	TGTGCCAGCAGCGGACTTAACAATGAGCAGTTCTTC	CASSGLNNEQFF
TRBV4-2	TRBJ2-7	.	few	TGTGCCAGCAGCCGTGAGATCGCCGGGGGATTCTACGAGCAGTACTTC	CASSREIAGGFYEQYF
TRBV28	TRBJ1-2	.	many	TGTGCCAGCAGTCCCCCGCTGGGGGGGCGAGACTATGGCTACACCTTC	CASSPPLGGRDYGYTF
TRBV5-5	TRBJ1-3	.	few	TGTGCCAGCAGCAACACATTGGCAGGAAACACCATATATTTT	CASSNTLAGNTIYF
TRBV7-8	TRBJ1-2	.	.	TGTGCCAGCTCAGCTTATAGGCTTAGGAGCAGTCACTATGGCTACACCTTC	CASSAYRLRSSHYGYTF
TRBV28	TRBJ2-5	.	.	TGTGCCAGCAGTTTTCCGCATCTTAGGCAAGAGACCCAGTACTTC	CASSFPHLRQETQYF
TRBV5-1	TRBJ1-6	TRBD1	many	TGCGCCAGCAGGGAAGGGACAGCGCCAGATTCACCCCTCCACTTT	CASREGTAPDSPLHF
TRBV2	TRBJ2-3	.	many	TGTGCCAGCAGTGAGGCAGGGTACACAGATACGCAGTATTTT	CASSEAGYTDTQYF
TRBV6-2/TRBV6-3	TRBJ1-6	TRBD1	.	TGTGCCAGCAGAACAGGGGTCCAGGGGCCACCCCTCCACTTT	CASRTGVQGPPLHF
TRBV2	TRBJ2-3	.	.	TGTGCCAGCAGTGGAACCGAGGCCCGCACAGATACGCAGTATTTT	CASSGTEARTDTQYF
TRBV12-3/TRBV12-4	TRBJ2-6	.	.	TGTGCCAGCAGTCCTTCAGTCTCTGGGGCCAACGTCCTGACTTTC	CASSPSVSGANVLTF
TRBV9	TRBJ1-1	TRBD1	few	TGTGCCAGCAGCGACAGGGGAGGCACTGAAGCTTTCTTT	CASSDRGGTEAFF
TRBV6-2/TRBV6-3	TRBJ2-7	.	many	TGTGCCAGCAGGGGGGACATCTACGAGCAGTACTTC	CASRGDIYEQYF
TRBV5-1	TRBJ2-5	.	few	TGCGCCAGCAGCTTGAACTTTCAAGGGGGGGAGACCCAGTACTTC	CASSLNFQGGETQYF
TRBV18	TRBJ1-1	.	many	TGTGCCAGCTCATCAGGACAGACGGGGGACACTGAAGCTTTCTTT	CASSSGQTGDTEAFF
TRBV28	TRBJ1-2	.	many	TGTGCCAGCAGGTCCGGACAGAACTATGGCTACACCTTC	CASRSGQNYGYTF
TRBV7-2	TRBJ1-1	.	once	TGTGCCAGCAGCTTAGGCCGGGTCTCTCTCGAAGCTTTCTTT	CASSLGRVSLEAFF
TRBV10-3	TRBJ2-5	.	many	TGTGCCATCAGTGAGCCAGGGGAGACCCAGTACTTC	CAISEPGETQYF
TRBV11-2	TRBJ2-7	TRBD1	.	TGTGCCAGCAGCCCCCGGACAGGGACGCTTTACGAGCAGTACTTC	CASSPRTGTLYEQYF
TRBV6-6	TRBJ2-7	.	few	TGTGCCAGCAGTTACCACCGGGACCTCGCCTCCTACGAGCAGTACTTC	CASSYHRDLASYEQYF
TRBV2	TRBJ1-6	.	many	TGTGCCAGCAGTGTTGAAGGGCACAATTCACCCCTCCACTTT	CASSVEGHNSPLHF
TRBV6-2/TRBV6-3	TRBJ2-5	.	.	TGTGCCAGCAGTCCGACAGCCCAAGAGACCCAGTACTTC	CASSPTAQETQYF